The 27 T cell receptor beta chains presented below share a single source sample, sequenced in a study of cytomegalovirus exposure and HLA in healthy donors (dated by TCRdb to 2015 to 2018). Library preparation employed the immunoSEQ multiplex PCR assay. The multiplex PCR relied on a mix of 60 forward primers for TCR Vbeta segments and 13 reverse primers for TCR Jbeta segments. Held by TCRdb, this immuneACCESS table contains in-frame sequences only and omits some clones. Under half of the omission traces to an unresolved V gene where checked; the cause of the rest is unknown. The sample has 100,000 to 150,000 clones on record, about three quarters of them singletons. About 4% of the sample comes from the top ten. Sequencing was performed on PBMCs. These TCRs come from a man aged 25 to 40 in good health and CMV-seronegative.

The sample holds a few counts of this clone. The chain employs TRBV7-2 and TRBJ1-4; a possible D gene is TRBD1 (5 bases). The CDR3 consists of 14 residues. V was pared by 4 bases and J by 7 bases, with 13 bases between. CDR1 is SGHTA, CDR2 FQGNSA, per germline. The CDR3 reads CASSSDRQSEKLFF. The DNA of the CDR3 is TGTGCCAGCAGCTCCGACCGACAGTCTGAAAAACTGTTTTTT. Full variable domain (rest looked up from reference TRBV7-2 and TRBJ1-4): GAGVSQSPSNKVTEKGKDVELRCDPISGHTALYWYRQSLGQGLEFLIYFQGNSAPDKSGLPSDRFSAERTGGSVSTLTIQRTQQEDSAVYLCASSSDRQSEKLFFGSGTQLSVL.

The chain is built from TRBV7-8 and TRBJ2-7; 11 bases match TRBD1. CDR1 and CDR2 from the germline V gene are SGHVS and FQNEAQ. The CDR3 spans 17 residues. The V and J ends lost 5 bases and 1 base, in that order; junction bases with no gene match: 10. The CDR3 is CASSRADRGPHSYEQYF. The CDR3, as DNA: TGTGCCAGCAGCCGCGCGGACAGGGGGCCCCATTCCTACGAGCAGTACTTC.

The CDR3 protein is CASSYRNRDRGTDTQYF. CDR3 nucleotide sequence: TGTGCCAGCAGTTACAGAAACCGGGACAGGGGAACAGATACGCAGTATTTT. This chain links TRBV6-7 with TRBJ2-3; 10 bases are shared with TRBD1. TRBV6-7 falls under the ORF class, with uncertain function. The CDR3 is 17 amino acids. J lost 3 bases, V lost 2 bases, and 8 bases had no gene match.

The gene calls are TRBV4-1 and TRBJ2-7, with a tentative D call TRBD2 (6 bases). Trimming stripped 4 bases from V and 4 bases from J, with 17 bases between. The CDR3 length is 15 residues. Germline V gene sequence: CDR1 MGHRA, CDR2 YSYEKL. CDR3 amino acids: CASSLFLGGVYEQYF. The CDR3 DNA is TGCGCCAGCAGCCTCTTCCTTGGAGGGGTGTACGAGCAGTACTTC.

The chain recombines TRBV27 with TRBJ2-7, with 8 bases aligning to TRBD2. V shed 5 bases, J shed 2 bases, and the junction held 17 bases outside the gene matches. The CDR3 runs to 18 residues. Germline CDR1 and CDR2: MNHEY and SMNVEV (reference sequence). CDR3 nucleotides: TGTGCCAGCAGTCCCATCGTCGGGGGGGCAGTTAATGCCTACGAGCAGTACTTC. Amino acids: CASSPIVGGAVNAYEQYF.

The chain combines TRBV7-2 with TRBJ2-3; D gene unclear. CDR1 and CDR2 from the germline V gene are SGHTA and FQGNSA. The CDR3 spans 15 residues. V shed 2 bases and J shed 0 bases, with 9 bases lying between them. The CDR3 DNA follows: TGTGCCAGCAGCTTAATTAGCACAAGCACAGATACGCAGTATTTT. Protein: CASSLISTSTDTQYF.

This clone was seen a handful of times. The DNA for the CDR3 is TGTGCCAGCAGCCGGAACGGGGGGTACAACACCGGGGAGCTGTTTTTT. This gives the protein CASSRNGGYNTGELFF. The chain recombines TRBV7-3 with TRBJ2-2, with 7 nucleotides matching TRBD2. Germline CDR1 is SGHTA and CDR2 is FQGTGA. This CDR3 has 16 amino acids. V shed 5 bases and J 2 bases; nucleotides not matched to a gene: 8.

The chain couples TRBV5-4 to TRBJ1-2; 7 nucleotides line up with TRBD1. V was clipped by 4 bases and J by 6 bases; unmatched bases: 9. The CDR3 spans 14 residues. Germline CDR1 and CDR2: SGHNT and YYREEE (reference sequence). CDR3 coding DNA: TGTGCCAGCAGCAACCGACAGGGAGTGGATGGCTACACCTTC. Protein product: CASSNRQGVDGYTF.

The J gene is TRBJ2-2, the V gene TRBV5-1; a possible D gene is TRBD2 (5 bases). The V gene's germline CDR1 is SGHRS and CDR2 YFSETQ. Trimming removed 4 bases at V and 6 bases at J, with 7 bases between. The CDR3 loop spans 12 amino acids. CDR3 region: CASSVASGELFF. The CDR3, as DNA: TGCGCCAGCAGCGTAGCGTCCGGGGAGCTGTTTTTT.

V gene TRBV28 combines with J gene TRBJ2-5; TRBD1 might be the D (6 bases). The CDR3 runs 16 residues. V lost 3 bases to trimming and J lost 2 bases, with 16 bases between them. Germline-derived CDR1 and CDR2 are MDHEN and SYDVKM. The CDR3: CASSFGGFTQQETQYF. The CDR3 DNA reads TGTGCCAGCAGTTTTGGGGGCTTCACACAGCAAGAGACCCAGTACTTC. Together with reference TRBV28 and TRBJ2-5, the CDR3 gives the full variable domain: DVKVTQSSRYLVKRTGEKVFLECVQDMDHENMFWYRQDPGLGLRLIYFSYDVKMKEKGDIPEGYSVSREKKERFSLILESASTNQTSMYLCASSFGGFTQQETQYFGPGTRLLVL.

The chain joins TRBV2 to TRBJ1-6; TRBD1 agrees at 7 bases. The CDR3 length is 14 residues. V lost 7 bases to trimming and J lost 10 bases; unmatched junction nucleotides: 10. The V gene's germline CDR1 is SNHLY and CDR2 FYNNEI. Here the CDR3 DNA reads TGTGCCAGCAAAGAGACAGGGACGAAGTCACCCCTCCACTTT. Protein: CASKETGTKSPLHF.

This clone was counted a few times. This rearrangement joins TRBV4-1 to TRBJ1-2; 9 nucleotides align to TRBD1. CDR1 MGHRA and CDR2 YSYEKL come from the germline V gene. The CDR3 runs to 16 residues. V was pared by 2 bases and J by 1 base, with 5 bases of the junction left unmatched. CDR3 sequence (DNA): TGCGCCAGCAGCCAACCCGGGACAGGGATTAACTATGGCTACACCTTC. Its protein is CASSQPGTGINYGYTF.

The CDR3 nucleotides are TGTGCCAGCATCAGACACATGAACACTGAAGCTTTCTTT. It is translated as CASIRHMNTEAFF. This chain connects TRBV6-6 to TRBJ1-1; D is unresolved. CDR1 and CDR2 (germline): MNHNY, SVGAGI (reference sequence). This CDR3 has 13 amino acids. V gave up 7 bases and J gave up 0 bases, with 9 bases separating them.

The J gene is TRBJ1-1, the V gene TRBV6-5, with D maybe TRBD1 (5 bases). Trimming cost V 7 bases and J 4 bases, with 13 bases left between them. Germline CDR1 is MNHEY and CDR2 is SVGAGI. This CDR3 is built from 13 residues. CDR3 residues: CASIAAGITEAFF. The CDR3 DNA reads TGTGCCAGCATTGCCGCAGGGATCACTGAAGCTTTCTTT.

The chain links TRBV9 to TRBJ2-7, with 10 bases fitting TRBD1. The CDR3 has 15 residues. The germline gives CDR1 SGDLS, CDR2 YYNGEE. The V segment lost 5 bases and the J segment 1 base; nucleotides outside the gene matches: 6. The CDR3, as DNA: TGTGCCAGCAGTCGTACGGGACAGGGGTCCTACGAGCAGTACTTC. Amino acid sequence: CASSRTGQGSYEQYF.

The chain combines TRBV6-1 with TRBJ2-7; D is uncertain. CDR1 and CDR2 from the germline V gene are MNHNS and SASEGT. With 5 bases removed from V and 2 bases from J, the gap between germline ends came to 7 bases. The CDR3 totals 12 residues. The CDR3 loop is CASSQTAYEQYF. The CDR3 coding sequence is TGTGCCAGCAGTCAAACAGCCTACGAGCAGTACTTC.

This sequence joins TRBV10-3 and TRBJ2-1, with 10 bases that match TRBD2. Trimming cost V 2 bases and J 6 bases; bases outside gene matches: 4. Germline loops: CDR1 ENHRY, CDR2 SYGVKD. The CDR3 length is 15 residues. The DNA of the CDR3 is TGTGCCATCAGTGAGCAGCGGGGGGGCACCAATGAGCAGTTCTTC. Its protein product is CAISEQRGGTNEQFF.

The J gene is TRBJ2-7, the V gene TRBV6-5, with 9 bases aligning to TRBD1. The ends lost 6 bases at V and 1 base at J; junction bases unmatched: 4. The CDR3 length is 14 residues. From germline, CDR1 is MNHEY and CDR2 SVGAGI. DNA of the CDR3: TGTGCCAGCAGCCCCGGGACAGGGTCCTACGAGCAGTACTTC. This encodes CASSPGTGSYEQYF.

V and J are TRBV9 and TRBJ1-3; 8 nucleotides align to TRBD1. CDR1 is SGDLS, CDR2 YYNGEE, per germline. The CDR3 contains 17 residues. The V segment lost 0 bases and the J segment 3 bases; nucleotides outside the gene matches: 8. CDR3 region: CASSVAGTGRFGNTIYF. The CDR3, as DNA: TGTGCCAGCAGCGTAGCGGGGACAGGTCGTTTTGGAAACACCATATATTTT.

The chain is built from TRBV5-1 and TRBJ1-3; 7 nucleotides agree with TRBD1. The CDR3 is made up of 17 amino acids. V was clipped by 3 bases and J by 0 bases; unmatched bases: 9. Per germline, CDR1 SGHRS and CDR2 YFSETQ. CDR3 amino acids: CASSSYSGQHSGNTIYF. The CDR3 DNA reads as TGCGCCAGCAGCTCTTACTCGGGACAGCACTCTGGAAACACCATATATTTT.

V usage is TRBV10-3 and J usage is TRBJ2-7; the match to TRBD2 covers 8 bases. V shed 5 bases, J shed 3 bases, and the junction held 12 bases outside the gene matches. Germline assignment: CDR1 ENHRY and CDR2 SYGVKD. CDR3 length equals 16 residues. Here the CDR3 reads CAISPSGGADYYEQYF. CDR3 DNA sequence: TGTGCCATCAGTCCCTCGGGGGGGGCGGATTACTACGAGCAGTACTTC.

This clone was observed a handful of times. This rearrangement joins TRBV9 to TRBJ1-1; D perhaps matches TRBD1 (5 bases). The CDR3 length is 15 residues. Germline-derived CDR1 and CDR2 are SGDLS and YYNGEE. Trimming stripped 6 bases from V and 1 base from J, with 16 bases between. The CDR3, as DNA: TGTGCCAGCACACCAGGGATGGGAGGGAACACTGAAGCTTTCTTT. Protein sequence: CASTPGMGGNTEAFF. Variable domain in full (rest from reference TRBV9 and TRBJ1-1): DSGVTQTPKHLITATGQRVTLRCSPRSGDLSVYWYQQSLDQGLQFLIQYYNGEERAKGNILERFSAQQFPDLHSELNLSSLELGDSALYFCASTPGMGGNTEAFFGQGTRLTVV.

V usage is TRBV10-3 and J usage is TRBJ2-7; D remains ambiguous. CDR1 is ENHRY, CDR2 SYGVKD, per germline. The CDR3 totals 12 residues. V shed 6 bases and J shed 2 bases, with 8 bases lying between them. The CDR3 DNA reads TGTGCCATCAGGAAGTCTACCTACGAGCAGTACTTC. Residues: CAIRKSTYEQYF.

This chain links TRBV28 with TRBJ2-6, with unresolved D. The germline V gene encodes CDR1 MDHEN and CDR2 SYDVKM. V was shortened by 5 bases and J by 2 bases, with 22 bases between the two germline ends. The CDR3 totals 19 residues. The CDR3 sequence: CASSPDFSLPLPGANVLTF. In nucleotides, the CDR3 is TGTGCCAGCAGTCCTGATTTCAGTCTTCCTTTACCTGGGGCCAACGTCCTGACTTTC.

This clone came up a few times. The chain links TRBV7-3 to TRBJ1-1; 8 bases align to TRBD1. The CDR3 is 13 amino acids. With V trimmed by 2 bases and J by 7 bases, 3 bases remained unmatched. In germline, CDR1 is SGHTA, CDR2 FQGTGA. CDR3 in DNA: TGTGCCAGCAGCTTACGTGACAGGGGTGAAGCTTTCTTT. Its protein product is CASSLRDRGEAFF.

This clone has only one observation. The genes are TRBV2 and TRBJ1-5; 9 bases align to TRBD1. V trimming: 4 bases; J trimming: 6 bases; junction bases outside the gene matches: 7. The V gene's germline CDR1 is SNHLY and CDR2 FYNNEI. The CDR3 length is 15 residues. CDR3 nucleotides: TGTGCCAGCAGTGTCAACAGGGGGCACGGTCAGCCCCAGCATTTT. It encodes CASSVNRGHGQPQHF.

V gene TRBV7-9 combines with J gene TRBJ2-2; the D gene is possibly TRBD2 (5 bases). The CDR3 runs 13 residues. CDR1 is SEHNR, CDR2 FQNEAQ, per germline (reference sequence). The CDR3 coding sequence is TGTGCATCGGGAATCTTGGGGACCGGGGAGCTGTTTTTT. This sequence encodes CASGILGTGELFF.